This T cell receptor beta chain originates from a study of shared clonotypes between healthy human individuals. Study at large: CD4 naive and memory got three plates each, CD8 naive two, CD8 memory one. Findings and limits, study-wide: Against clonotypes common to all four donors, non-shared ones had lower generation probabilities.

Looked up from germline, CDR1 is SGHKS and CDR2 is YYEKEE (reference sequence). The junction had 3 bases not matched to a gene; V was cut back by 5 bases and J by 5 bases. The CDR3 length is 12 residues. Data came from immunoSEQ multiplex PCR; TCRdb stores just in-frame clones and leaves some out. The top ten clones hold roughly 0.1% of a sample with 660,000 or so clones, roughly 95% of them seen once. Only CD45RO-negative cells positively selected for CCR7 counted as naive CD8 cells, so terminally differentiated effector memory CD45RA+ cells were excluded. Regarding this clone: Antigen specificity is unknown.

The TCR sequence derives from a woman aged 30 to 39 in good health. Sequencing used naive CD8+ T cells sorted from blood. The gene calls are TRBV5-5 and TRBJ2-7, with TRBD1 matching over 8 bases. CDR3: CASRLGQDEQYF. As DNA, the CDR3 is TGTGCCAGCAGACTGGGACAGGACGAGCAGTACTTC.